This TCR beta chain was sequenced during a study of cytomegalovirus exposure and HLA in healthy donors. A word on this clone: Other DNA sequences from this sample encode an identical CDR3 as well.

From germline, CDR1 is LGHNA and CDR2 YNFKEQ. The CDR3 has 15 amino acids. The J segment lost 3 bases and the V segment lost 0 bases, leaving 2 bases of the junction unmatched. Vbeta (60) and Jbeta (13) primers were used in the PCR. Data came from immunoSEQ multiplex PCR; TCRdb stores just in-frame clones and leaves some out. The sample spans 150,000 or so clones; the ten largest clones claim 1.5% to 2%. The sequence was obtained from a woman aged 45 to 65 in good health and CMV-seronegative. The V and J genes are TRBV4-2 and TRBJ1-2; 9 positions agree with TRBD1. Sequenced input: PBMCs. In DNA form, the CDR3 reads TGTGCCAGCAGCCAAGAGGGACAGGGTTACTATGGCTACACCTTC. Translation gives CASSQEGQGYYGYTF.